This record looks at one T cell receptor beta chain sequence and its context. It was cDNA, reverse transcribed from extracted RNA, that served as the sequencing template. Sequencing was performed with immunoSEQ multiplex PCR; in TCRdb, only in-frame clones are kept and a portion is missing. The profile shows around 120,000 clones, 58% of them singletons. This CDR3 spans 13 amino acids. CDR1 is LGHNT, CDR2 FRNRAP, per germline. V lost 5 bases, J lost 3 bases, and 11 bases lay in between. The sample belongs to a study of CD8+ T cells in alopecia areata. Treatment of the sample: oral pan-JAK inhibitor, 5-10 mg twice daily.

This sequence was found in a human donor with alopecia areata. The V and J genes are TRBV12-5 and TRBJ2-7, with D unresolved. Sequencing used CD8+ T cells sorted from blood, obtained at week 4, from a patient treated with tofacitinib. CDR3 coding DNA: TGTGCTAGTGGTCTGGATGCGTACTACGAGCAGTACTTC. This translates into CASGLDAYYEQYF.